This entry concerns a single T cell receptor (beta chain). The data are from a study of cytomegalovirus exposure and HLA in healthy donors. J was trimmed by 5 bases and V by 0 bases; bases with no gene match: 7. The CDR3 spans 16 residues. The V gene's germline CDR1 is SGHNT and CDR2 YYREEE (reference sequence). PCR primers comprised 60 Vbeta and 13 Jbeta primers. Sequencing used immunoSEQ multiplex PCR; TCRdb keeps in-frame clones, though not all of them. This repertoire includes 93,000 or so clones. The sample comprised PBMCs. The chain has TRBV5-4 and TRBJ2-5; 10 nucleotides align to TRBD1. The TCR was taken from a man between 35 and 55 years old in good health and CMV-seronegative. The CDR3 here is CASSLVGQGRFETQYF. The CDR3 region has the DNA TGTGCCAGCAGCTTGGTGGGACAGGGGAGGTTTGAGACCCAGTACTTC.